This T cell receptor (beta chain) was obtained from a study of blood T cell repertoires in COVID-19. The CDR3 runs 15 residues. The germline gives CDR1 LNHNV, CDR2 YYDKDF (reference sequence). Trimming took 0 bases from V and 1 from J, leaving 9 bases between them. Symptom resolution, clearance, or two negative PCRs marked the recovered donors of Cohort 3. Original processing notes: Amplifying reference gene primers gave estimates of nucleated cell counts. Data came from immunoSEQ multiplex PCR; TCRdb stores just in-frame clones and leaves some out. V and J calls and clone size are copied from that table; D and trimming were computed from the DNA. The sample carries 200,000 to 250,000 clones, approximately 90% recorded once.

The genes are TRBV15 and TRBJ1-1; TRBD1 might be the D (5 bases). The sequencing sample was made of PBMCs or T cells enriched from blood (not recorded which). This TCR derives from a man aged 35 to 55 who had recovered from COVID-19. The CDR3 DNA reads TGTGCCACCAGCAGAGATAGGGGTAGGAACACTGAAGCTTTCTTT. This codes for CATSRDRGRNTEAFF.